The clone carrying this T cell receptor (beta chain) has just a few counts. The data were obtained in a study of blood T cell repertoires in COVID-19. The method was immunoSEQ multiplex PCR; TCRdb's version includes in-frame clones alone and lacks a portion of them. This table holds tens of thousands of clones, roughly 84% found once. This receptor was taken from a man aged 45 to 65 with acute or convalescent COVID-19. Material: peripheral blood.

DNA for the CDR3: TGTGCCAGCAGTTTTCTCACAGAGAGAAATCAGCCCCAGCATTTT. This gives the protein CASSFLTERNQPQHF. The gene calls are TRBV28 and TRBJ1-5; D gene ambiguous. The germline CDR1 and CDR2 sequences are MDHEN and SYDVKM. Trimming took 3 bases from V and 4 from J, leaving 13 bases between them. The CDR3 spans 15 residues.